Listed here are 26 T cell receptor beta chains from one sample, sequenced in a study of blood T cells in healthy people across ages. A J-beta primer mix and a sample-barcoded 5' primer were used in a second PCR of roughly 6 to 12 cycles. TCRdb reanalysed the 5' RACE reads using MiXCR and keeps one entry per CDR3 protein. The sample yields some 1.1 million distinct CDR3 sequences, more than 30% seen once. The specimen was blood. The origin of the receptors is a young man in good health.

DNA for the CDR3: TGTGCCATCAGTGAGCGGGAGGGTACGCAGTATTTT. It yields the protein CAISEREGTQYF. V is TRBV10-3 and J is TRBJ2-3, with 8 bases matching TRBD2. Trimming removed 2 bases from V and 8 bases from J; junction bases left unmatched: 0. From germline, CDR1 is ENHRY and CDR2 SYGVKD. The CDR3 contains 12 residues.

In its sample, this clonotype was seen a few times. J is TRBJ1-2 and V is TRBV20-1; the D is unclear. Germline CDR1 DFQATT, CDR2 SNEGSKA (reference sequence). The CDR3 is 13 residues long. Between the trimmed V and J ends, which lost 3 bases and 8 bases, there was a span of 16 bases. In nucleotides, the CDR3 is TGCAGTGCTAGTCGGCCCCTCAAGGCCGGCTACACCTTC. Translating gives CSASRPLKAGYTF.

The chain has TRBV7-2 and TRBJ1-5; TRBD1 is a possible D gene (5 bases). Trimming stripped 7 bases from V and 0 bases from J, with 13 bases between. Germline V gene data show CDR1 as SGHTA and CDR2 as FQGNSA. The CDR3 extends over 15 amino acids. The CDR3 DNA is TGTGCCAGCAAGTTATTGGGACTTAGCAATCAGCCCCAGCATTTT. Amino acids: CASKLLGLSNQPQHF.

V and J are TRBV20-1 and TRBJ1-5; 7 positions agree with TRBD1. CDR3 size: 13 residues. With V trimmed by 3 bases and J by 5 bases, 4 bases remained unmatched. Germline loops: CDR1 DFQATT, CDR2 SNEGSKA (reference sequence). For the CDR3, the DNA is TGCAGTGCTAGGACAGGGTTTGATCAGCCCCAGCATTTT. It yields the protein CSARTGFDQPQHF.

This clonotype was seen a handful of times. The J gene is TRBJ2-5, the V gene TRBV9; D remains ambiguous. CDR1 and CDR2 (germline): SGDLS, YYNGEE. There are 17 residues in the CDR3. Trimming left V 0 bases short and J 1 base short, with 16 bases between. CDR3 coding DNA: TGTGCCAGCAGCGTAGCTCTCAAGGAGCCCTTCCAAGAGACCCAGTACTTC. This encodes CASSVALKEPFQETQYF.

This clonotype appeared many times. This chain links TRBV12-3 or TRBV12-4 with TRBJ1-2; D perhaps matches TRBD1 (5 bases). V lost 1 base, J lost 8 bases, and 8 bases lay in between. The CDR3 length is 12 residues. CDR3 loop: CASSLEWGGYTF. The CDR3 coding sequence is TGTGCCAGCAGTTTAGAATGGGGGGGCTACACCTTC.

The chain carries TRBV20-1 and TRBJ2-3; weak D call: TRBD1 (5 bases). This CDR3 spans 11 amino acids. Per germline, CDR1 DFQATT and CDR2 SNEGSKA (reference sequence). Trimming removed 5 bases from V and 9 bases from J, with 12 bases in between. The CDR3 is CSASRVRTQYF. DNA of the CDR3: TGCAGTGCTTCCAGGGTGAGGACGCAGTATTTT.

A word on this clonotype: Its ends do not fully match the called genes, so a read error is possible. V and J are TRBV20-1 and TRBJ1-4, with D unresolved. Per germline, CDR1 DFQATT and CDR2 SNEGSKA (reference sequence). This CDR3 is built from 13 residues. CDR3 region: CSARSGSLEELFF. CDR3 nucleotides: TGCAGTGCTAGATCGGGGAGTCTTGAAGAACTGTTTTTT.

This clonotype was found many times. V is TRBV5-1 and J is TRBJ2-5; TRBD1 might be the D (6 bases). V lost 5 bases and J lost 1, with 6 bases in between. CDR1 and CDR2 (germline): SGHRS, YFSETQ. This CDR3 contains 12 residues. The CDR3 coding sequence is TGCGCCAGCAGGACAGGCCAAGAGACCCAGTACTTC. This codes for CASRTGQETQYF.

This chain uses TRBV20-1 with TRBJ2-1, with a tentative D call TRBD2 (6 bases). Germline V gene sequence: CDR1 DFQATT, CDR2 SNEGSKA (reference sequence). The CDR3 consists of 14 residues. V dropped 6 bases and J dropped 8 bases, with 20 bases sitting between them. CDR3 bases: TGCAGTGCAGGCCGGGACTTAGGGTCTCATGAGCAGTTCTTC. This encodes CSAGRDLGSHEQFF.

Only a few counts were recorded for this clonotype. This chain joins TRBV27 and TRBJ2-1, with D unclear. The germline V gene encodes CDR1 MNHEY and CDR2 SMNVEV (reference sequence). V was trimmed by 2 bases and J by 2 bases, leaving 13 bases between them. This CDR3 spans 16 amino acids. The DNA for the CDR3 is TGTGCCAGCAGTTTAGGGTTTCTTGGGACCTACAATGAGCAGTTCTTC. This codes for CASSLGFLGTYNEQFF.

This clonotype occurred a few times. The chain has TRBV4-2 and TRBJ1-1; D not certain. There are 15 residues in the CDR3. V was trimmed by 1 base and J by 4 bases, leaving 13 bases between them. The V gene's germline CDR1 is LGHNA and CDR2 YNFKEQ. The CDR3 loop reads CASSQAAVGGTEAFF. CDR3 coding DNA: TGTGCCAGCAGCCAAGCGGCGGTTGGTGGCACTGAAGCTTTCTTT.

This clonotype came up a few times. The genes are TRBV7-9 and TRBJ2-3, with TRBD1 matching 10 bases. After removal of 0 bases from V and 5 bases from J, the junction contained 5 bases not matched to a gene. The CDR3 length is 16 residues. CDR1 SEHNR and CDR2 FQNEAQ come from the germline V gene (reference sequence). The CDR3: CASSLAGTGVGDTQYF. CDR3 DNA: TGTGCCAGCAGCTTAGCTGGGACAGGGGTTGGAGATACGCAGTATTTT. The full variable domain, rest sourced from reference TRBV7-9 and TRBJ2-3, is DTGVSQNPRHKITKRGQNVTFRCDPISEHNRLYWYRQTLGQGPEFLTYFQNEAQLEKSRLLSDRFSAERPKGSFSTLEIQRTEQGDSAMYLCASSLAGTGVGDTQYFGPGTRLTVL.

A few counts support this clonotype. This chain uses TRBV27 with TRBJ2-1; 7 bases align to TRBD1. Germline V lookup: CDR1 MNHEY, CDR2 SMNVEV (reference sequence). The CDR3 is 15 residues long. With V trimmed by 3 bases and J by 4 bases, 6 bases remained unmatched. The DNA for the CDR3 is TGTGCCAGCAGTTTCCAGGACAGGCGGTACAATGAGCAGTTCTTC. It is translated as CASSFQDRRYNEQFF.

The chain uses TRBV6-2 or TRBV6-3 and TRBJ1-5; D gene uncertain. This CDR3 contains 14 residues. Germline V CDR1 and CDR2: MNHEY, SVGEGT. V lost 6 bases, J lost 0 bases, and 9 bases lay in between. The CDR3, as DNA: TGTGCCAGCAGAAACGACGGTAGCAATCAGCCCCAGCATTTT. Residues: CASRNDGSNQPQHF.

V gene TRBV4-2 combines with J gene TRBJ1-2; D remains ambiguous. The CDR3 is 14 amino acids. V was pared by 2 bases and J by 8 bases, with 15 bases between. Germline CDR1 reads LGHNA; CDR2 reads YNFKEQ. This CDR3 is CASSQNWEDLGYTF. The CDR3 DNA sequence: TGTGCCAGCAGCCAAAACTGGGAAGATCTCGGCTACACCTTC.

Many counts were recorded for this clonotype. V and J are TRBV7-2 and TRBJ2-7; D is tentatively TRBD1 or TRBD2 (5 bases each). Trimming left V 3 bases short and J 3 bases short, with 9 bases between. CDR1 SGHTA and CDR2 FQGNSA come from the germline V gene. The CDR3 contains 13 residues. The CDR3 DNA follows: TGTGCCAGCAGCTTGGGGGATTTCTACGAGCAGTACTTC. This translates into CASSLGDFYEQYF.

This clonotype was picked up a small number of times. J is TRBJ2-1 and V is TRBV9, with 8 bases aligning to TRBD2. The ends lost 3 bases at V and 6 bases at J; junction bases unmatched: 8. The CDR3 extends over 15 amino acids. Germline lookup yields CDR1 SGDLS and CDR2 YYNGEE. CDR3 region: CASSGGGRKPNEQFF. CDR3 DNA: TGTGCCAGCAGCGGCGGGGGGCGCAAGCCCAATGAGCAGTTCTTC.

This clonotype turned up a few times. The J gene is TRBJ1-1, the V gene TRBV20-1; 7 bases fit TRBD1. J was trimmed by 4 bases and V by 0 bases; bases with no gene match: 11. CDR3 length: 16 amino acids. Per germline, CDR1 DFQATT and CDR2 SNEGSKA (reference sequence). CDR3 sequence: CSARDLNTGQSTEAFF. The CDR3 DNA reads as TGCAGTGCTAGAGACCTCAATACGGGACAGAGCACTGAAGCTTTCTTT.

V is TRBV5-1 and J is TRBJ2-1; no clear D. The CDR3 length is 16 residues. Germline V CDR1 and CDR2: SGHRS, YFSETQ. The V and J ends lost 1 base and 3 bases respectively, with 14 bases between them. The CDR3 is CASSLSSSGYYNEQFF. The CDR3 DNA reads TGCGCCAGCAGCTTGTCTTCTAGTGGGTACTACAATGAGCAGTTCTTC.

The CDR3 nucleotides read TGTGCTAGTGGTTTTACGGAGGCTGCGTACCACACAGATACGCAGTATTTT. This sequence encodes CASGFTEAAYHTDTQYF. J is TRBJ2-3 and V is TRBV12-5; D is perhaps TRBD2 (5 bases). The germline CDR1 and CDR2 sequences are LGHNT and FRNRAP. The CDR3 covers 17 residues. V was pared by 3 bases and J by 2 bases, with 18 bases between.

V usage is TRBV20-1 and J usage is TRBJ2-1; 10 bases are a match to TRBD2. This CDR3 spans 17 amino acids. Germline CDR1 is DFQATT and CDR2 is SNEGSKA (reference sequence). V gave up 1 base and J gave up 0 bases; unmatched junction bases: 6. The CDR3 here is CSARVAGGPSSYNEQFF. The DNA of the CDR3 is TGCAGTGCTAGAGTAGCGGGGGGTCCCAGCTCCTACAATGAGCAGTTCTTC.

This clonotype was detected a few times. The J gene is TRBJ2-3, the V gene TRBV7-6, with D tentatively TRBD1 (5 bases). The CDR3 runs 15 residues. Trimming left V 7 bases short and J 0 bases short, with 14 bases between. The V gene's germline CDR1 is SGHVS and CDR2 FNYEAQ. In DNA form, the CDR3 reads TGTGCCAGCACGTCTGGCCCAGGGAGCACAGATACGCAGTATTTT. Amino acids: CASTSGPGSTDTQYF. The entire variable domain, with the rest obtained from reference TRBV7-6 and TRBJ2-3, is as follows: GAGVSQSPRYKVTKRGQDVALRCDPISGHVSLYWYRQALGQGPEFLTYFNYEAQQDKSGLPNDRFSAERPEGSISTLTIQRTEQRDSAMYRCASTSGPGSTDTQYFGPGTRLTVL.

This clonotype has only a few counts. This chain joins TRBV20-1 and TRBJ2-5; D call uncertain. Trimming took off 4 bases at V and 2 bases at J, with 14 bases between the two ends. The V gene's germline CDR1 is DFQATT and CDR2 SNEGSKA (reference sequence). The CDR3 extends over 14 amino acids. The CDR3 sequence: CSATGPEGQETQYF. The CDR3, as DNA: TGCAGTGCTACCGGGCCCGAAGGGCAAGAGACCCAGTACTTC.

The chain employs TRBV2 and TRBJ2-5; TRBD2 is a possible D gene (5 bases). This CDR3 contains 13 residues. V was clipped by 6 bases and J by 1 base, with 9 bases between them. Germline values: CDR1 SNHLY, CDR2 FYNNEI. This CDR3 is CASRASLQETQYF. In nucleotides, the CDR3 is TGTGCCAGCAGGGCTAGCCTCCAAGAGACCCAGTACTTC.

Many counts were recorded for this clonotype. This rearrangement joins TRBV12-3 or TRBV12-4 to TRBJ2-1; the match to TRBD2 covers 10 bases. Germline trimming cut 3 bases from V and 7 bases from J; bases unmatched to any gene: 6. The CDR3 totals 15 residues. This CDR3 reads CASSLASGGGNEQFF. CDR3 DNA: TGTGCCAGCAGTTTGGCTAGCGGGGGTGGGAATGAGCAGTTCTTC.